A selection of T cell receptor beta chains follows, all from one sample in a study of T cells in Graves' hyperthyroidism and ophthalmopathy. In TCRdb, the multiplex PCR reads were re-called with MiXCR into one record per CDR3 protein. The table lists around 720,000 distinct CDR3 sequences, around a third of them singletons. The sample was blood. The receptors originated from a middle-aged woman with Graves' hyperthyroidism. CDR3s include the opening cysteine and the closing phenylalanine or tryptophan. Each record gives: CDR3 length, J gene, V gene, D gene, clone size, CDR3 DNA, CDR3 protein. D genes are given only for firm matches. Rows give clone size only sometimes, using once, few, many, or a class for an expanded clone.

CDR3 length: 17; J gene: TRBJ2-6; V gene: TRBV5-6; D gene: NA; clone size: many; CDR3 DNA: TGTGCCAGCAGCTTGGTGGGCCTCAGCTCTGGGGCCAACGTCCTGACTTTC; CDR3 protein: CASSLVGLSSGANVLTF
CDR3 length: 15; J gene: TRBJ1-5; V gene: TRBV7-6; D gene: NA; clone size: many; CDR3 DNA: TGTGCCAGCAGCTTAGTACAGGGAATCAATCAGCCCCAGCATTTT; CDR3 protein: CASSLVQGINQPQHF
CDR3 length: 14; J gene: TRBJ1-2; V gene: TRBV19; D gene: TRBD1; clone size: few; CDR3 DNA: TGTGCCAGTAGTAAACCGGGACAGGAGTATGGCTACACCTTC; CDR3 protein: CASSKPGQEYGYTF
CDR3 length: 14; J gene: TRBJ1-2; V gene: TRBV25-1; D gene: NA; clone size: few; CDR3 DNA: TGCGCCAGCAGCCAAAACCAGGGCCTCTGGGGCTACACCTTC; CDR3 protein: CASSQNQGLWGYTF
CDR3 length: 14; J gene: TRBJ1-2; V gene: TRBV19; D gene: TRBD1; clone size: once; CDR3 DNA: TGTGCCACAACGCTCAGGGGGCTGGGCTATGGCTACACCTTC; CDR3 protein: CATTLRGLGYGYTF
CDR3 length: 18; J gene: TRBJ2-7; V gene: TRBV10-3; D gene: TRBD2; clone size: NA; CDR3 DNA: TGTGCCAGCAGAAGGACTAGCGGGGTCTTGATAGGTTCCTACGAGCAGTACTTC; CDR3 protein: CASRRTSGVLIGSYEQYF
CDR3 length: 14; J gene: TRBJ1-1; V gene: TRBV6-1; D gene: NA; clone size: NA; CDR3 DNA: TGTGCCAGCAAAGGTGGCAGGGATGTGGAAGGGGCTTTCTTT; CDR3 protein: CASKGGRDVEGAFF
CDR3 length: 16; J gene: TRBJ2-7; V gene: TRBV7-7; D gene: TRBD2; clone size: once; CDR3 DNA: TGCGCCAGCAGCTTGGAATATAGCGGGAGCTCCTACGAGCAGTACTTC; CDR3 protein: CASSLEYSGSSYEQYF
CDR3 length: 14; J gene: TRBJ1-5; V gene: TRBV7-8; D gene: TRBD1; clone size: NA; CDR3 DNA: TGTGCCAGCAGCCCGGACAGGTCCTATCAGCCCCAGCATTTT; CDR3 protein: CASSPDRSYQPQHF
CDR3 length: 14; J gene: TRBJ1-5; V gene: TRBV19; D gene: TRBD1; clone size: many; CDR3 DNA: TGTGCCAGTAGTAACGACAGGGAGGATCAGCCCCAGCATTTT; CDR3 protein: CASSNDREDQPQHF
CDR3 length: 14; J gene: TRBJ2-7; V gene: TRBV6-5; D gene: NA; clone size: NA; CDR3 DNA: TGTGCCAGCAGTTACTCTGGCAACTCCTACGAGCAGTACTTC; CDR3 protein: CASSYSGNSYEQYF
CDR3 length: 15; J gene: TRBJ1-6; V gene: TRBV7-3; D gene: TRBD1; clone size: NA; CDR3 DNA: TGTGCCAGCAGCTCCGGGACAGGGGGCGCATCACCCCTCCACTTT; CDR3 protein: CASSSGTGGASPLHF
CDR3 length: 16; J gene: TRBJ2-2; V gene: TRBV10-3; D gene: NA; clone size: many; CDR3 DNA: TGTGCCATCAGCCAAGAGTGGGACACCTACACCGGGGAGCTGTTTTTT; CDR3 protein: CAISQEWDTYTGELFF
CDR3 length: 15; J gene: TRBJ2-7; V gene: TRBV11-2; D gene: TRBD2; clone size: NA; CDR3 DNA: TGTGCCAGCAGCCCCAGACTAGCGGCCTGGTACGAGCAGTACTTC; CDR3 protein: CASSPRLAAWYEQYF
CDR3 length: 15; J gene: TRBJ1-1; V gene: TRBV5-1; D gene: NA; clone size: NA; CDR3 DNA: TGCGCCAGCAATCTTTCCCCATTCCAGGGCACTGGAGCTTTCTTT; CDR3 protein: CASNLSPFQGTGAFF
CDR3 length: 14; J gene: TRBJ1-1; V gene: TRBV19; D gene: TRBD1; clone size: few; CDR3 DNA: TGTGCCAGTAGTATAGAGGACAGGGGAACTGAAGCTTTCTTT; CDR3 protein: CASSIEDRGTEAFF
CDR3 length: 13; J gene: TRBJ2-7; V gene: TRBV5-5; D gene: NA; clone size: NA; CDR3 DNA: TGTGCCAGCAGCTTGGAAACCTACTACGAGCAGTACTTC; CDR3 protein: CASSLETYYEQYF
CDR3 length: 15; J gene: TRBJ1-1; V gene: TRBV5-1; D gene: NA; clone size: once; CDR3 DNA: TGTGCCAGCAGCTTCCCAGAACAGTCGAACACTGAAGCTTTCTTT; CDR3 protein: CASSFPEQSNTEAFF
CDR3 length: 15; J gene: TRBJ1-1; V gene: TRBV12-3/TRBV12-4; D gene: NA; clone size: few; CDR3 DNA: TGTGCCAGCAGTTTAAAAGGGGGGTGGAACACTGAAGCTTTCTTT; CDR3 protein: CASSLKGGWNTEAFF
CDR3 length: 14; J gene: TRBJ2-7; V gene: TRBV13; D gene: NA; clone size: few; CDR3 DNA: TGTGCCAGCAGCCAAACGGGACGGATCTACGAGCAGTACTTC; CDR3 protein: CASSQTGRIYEQYF
CDR3 length: 16; J gene: TRBJ1-6; V gene: TRBV2; D gene: TRBD1; clone size: many; CDR3 DNA: TGTGCCAGCAGTGAACAGGGGGCCCTTTTGGGTTCACCCCTCCACTTT; CDR3 protein: CASSEQGALLGSPLHF
CDR3 length: 13; J gene: TRBJ1-1; V gene: TRBV29-1; D gene: TRBD1; clone size: NA; CDR3 DNA: TGCAGCGCCGCACAGGGGGCGGCCACTGAAGCTTTCTTT; CDR3 protein: CSAAQGAATEAFF
CDR3 length: 14; J gene: TRBJ1-5; V gene: TRBV5-6; D gene: NA; clone size: NA; CDR3 DNA: TGTGCCAGCAGCTTCGGGATTGACAATCAGCCCCAGCATTTT; CDR3 protein: CASSFGIDNQPQHF
CDR3 length: 15; J gene: TRBJ2-7; V gene: TRBV5-1; D gene: NA; clone size: NA; CDR3 DNA: TGCGCCAGCACGAATTCGGGGAATTCCGTCTACGAGCAGTACTTC; CDR3 protein: CASTNSGNSVYEQYF
CDR3 length: 11; J gene: TRBJ2-1; V gene: TRBV7-9; D gene: NA; clone size: NA; CDR3 DNA: TGTGCCAGCAGCTTAAGTCAGAGGGAGTTCTTC; CDR3 protein: CASSLSQREFF
CDR3 length: 13; J gene: TRBJ1-1; V gene: TRBV6-5; D gene: NA; clone size: NA; CDR3 DNA: TGTGCCAGCAGTTCCTGGGTCGGCACTGAAGCTTTCTTT; CDR3 protein: CASSSWVGTEAFF
CDR3 length: 11; J gene: TRBJ2-7; V gene: TRBV7-9; D gene: NA; clone size: NA; CDR3 DNA: TGTGCCTGGAGTCTCATCTACGAGCAGTACTTC; CDR3 protein: CAWSLIYEQYF
CDR3 length: 14; J gene: TRBJ2-5; V gene: TRBV20-1; D gene: TRBD2; clone size: many; CDR3 DNA: TGCAGTGCTATGGGGCTAGCGGTCCAAGAGACCCAGTACTTC; CDR3 protein: CSAMGLAVQETQYF
CDR3 length: 18; J gene: TRBJ2-7; V gene: TRBV2; D gene: TRBD1; clone size: many; CDR3 DNA: TGTGCCAGCAGCGAATACTACTTACCGGGACAGGCCTCGAGCGAGCAGTACTTC; CDR3 protein: CASSEYYLPGQASSEQYF
CDR3 length: 13; J gene: TRBJ1-2; V gene: TRBV19; D gene: TRBD1; clone size: NA; CDR3 DNA: TGTGCCAGTAGTAGGGGACAGATCTATGGCTACACCTTC; CDR3 protein: CASSRGQIYGYTF
CDR3 length: 16; J gene: TRBJ2-7; V gene: TRBV24-1; D gene: NA; clone size: many; CDR3 DNA: TGTGCCACCAGTGACTCCAGGCAGGGCGATCCCTACGAGCAGTACTTC; CDR3 protein: CATSDSRQGDPYEQYF
CDR3 length: 13; J gene: TRBJ2-5; V gene: TRBV5-6; D gene: TRBD2; clone size: few; CDR3 DNA: TGTGCCAGCAGCAACCCACGGGGGGAGGCCCAGTACTTC; CDR3 protein: CASSNPRGEAQYF
CDR3 length: 14; J gene: TRBJ1-1; V gene: TRBV6-5; D gene: TRBD1; clone size: once; CDR3 DNA: TGTGCCAGCAGTTCGACAGGGATCTTCAGTGAAGCTTTCTTT; CDR3 protein: CASSSTGIFSEAFF
CDR3 length: 15; J gene: TRBJ2-5; V gene: TRBV7-9; D gene: NA; clone size: many; CDR3 DNA: TGTGCCAGCAGCTTAGGGGGGACATTCCAAGAGACCCAGTACTTC; CDR3 protein: CASSLGGTFQETQYF
CDR3 length: 12; J gene: TRBJ1-2; V gene: TRBV30; D gene: NA; clone size: NA; CDR3 DNA: TGTGCCTGGAGTGCGTCAGGTTATGGCTACACCTTC; CDR3 protein: CAWSASGYGYTF
CDR3 length: 14; J gene: TRBJ2-5; V gene: TRBV29-1; D gene: TRBD1; clone size: NA; CDR3 DNA: TGCAGCGCCATGAGACAGGGGGCCGAAGATACGCAGTACTTC; CDR3 protein: CSAMRQGAEDTQYF
CDR3 length: 13; J gene: TRBJ2-2; V gene: TRBV20-1; D gene: NA; clone size: few; CDR3 DNA: TGCAGTGCTAGCCTCCCGAACACCGGGGAGCTGTTTTTT; CDR3 protein: CSASLPNTGELFF
CDR3 length: 16; J gene: TRBJ1-6; V gene: TRBV11-2; D gene: NA; clone size: few; CDR3 DNA: TGTGCCAGCGGAGGAGGTAGCAGGGTTAGGAATTCACCCCTCCACTTT; CDR3 protein: CASGGGSRVRNSPLHF
CDR3 length: 16; J gene: TRBJ2-1; V gene: TRBV2; D gene: NA; clone size: NA; CDR3 DNA: TGTGCCAGCAGTGAGACTCAGGGTGTCGGATACAATGAGCAGTTCTTC; CDR3 protein: CASSETQGVGYNEQFF
CDR3 length: 14; J gene: TRBJ1-6; V gene: TRBV10-3; D gene: NA; clone size: NA; CDR3 DNA: TGCGCCATCAGTGGGGGGGGGCCTAATTCACCCCTCCACTTT; CDR3 protein: CAISGGGPNSPLHF
CDR3 length: 16; J gene: TRBJ2-6; V gene: TRBV19; D gene: NA; clone size: many; CDR3 DNA: TGTGCCAGTAGTAGTCGCCGGGACCGAACATCCAACGTCCTGACTTTC; CDR3 protein: CASSSRRDRTSNVLTF
CDR3 length: 16; J gene: TRBJ2-2; V gene: TRBV7-2; D gene: TRBD1; clone size: NA; CDR3 DNA: TGTGCCAGCAGCGGCCAGGGACAGGGGGCGTCCGGGGAGCTGTTTTTT; CDR3 protein: CASSGQGQGASGELFF
CDR3 length: 16; J gene: TRBJ2-3; V gene: TRBV10-3; D gene: NA; clone size: few; CDR3 DNA: TGTGCCATCAGTGAGTCTAGGGCACTTACCACAGATACGCAGTATTTT; CDR3 protein: CAISESRALTTDTQYF
CDR3 length: 14; J gene: TRBJ1-5; V gene: TRBV9; D gene: TRBD1; clone size: NA; CDR3 DNA: TGTGCCAGCAGCTTACAGGGGGCCGGGCGGCCCCAGCATTTT; CDR3 protein: CASSLQGAGRPQHF
CDR3 length: 12; J gene: TRBJ2-3; V gene: TRBV7-9; D gene: NA; clone size: few; CDR3 DNA: TGTGCCAGCAGCTTCGTAACAGATACGCAGTATTTT; CDR3 protein: CASSFVTDTQYF
CDR3 length: 14; J gene: TRBJ1-5; V gene: TRBV6-1; D gene: NA; clone size: NA; CDR3 DNA: TGTGCCAGCGGTAGAAACACCCCTGGGGGGCCCCAGCATTTT; CDR3 protein: CASGRNTPGGPQHF
CDR3 length: 16; J gene: TRBJ2-2; V gene: TRBV20-1; D gene: TRBD1; clone size: NA; CDR3 DNA: TGCAGTGCTAGAGGAAGGACAGGATCAGACACCGGGGAGCTGTTTTTT; CDR3 protein: CSARGRTGSDTGELFF
CDR3 length: 15; J gene: TRBJ2-6; V gene: TRBV10-3; D gene: TRBD1; clone size: NA; CDR3 DNA: TGTGCCAGCAGACAGGGGGCCGCTGGGGCCAACGTCCTGACTTTC; CDR3 protein: CASRQGAAGANVLTF
CDR3 length: 14; J gene: TRBJ2-7; V gene: TRBV20-1; D gene: TRBD2; clone size: NA; CDR3 DNA: TGCAGTGCTAGAGCTGGACTAGCGAGGGATGAGCAGTACTTC; CDR3 protein: CSARAGLARDEQYF
CDR3 length: 12; J gene: TRBJ1-5; V gene: TRBV6-5; D gene: TRBD1; clone size: NA; CDR3 DNA: TGTGCCCGCCGGGACAGTCGTCAGCCCCAGCATTTT; CDR3 protein: CARRDSRQPQHF
CDR3 length: 12; J gene: TRBJ1-5; V gene: TRBV20-1; D gene: NA; clone size: many; CDR3 DNA: TGCAGTGCTAGAGGTAGCAATCAGCCCCAGCATTTT; CDR3 protein: CSARGSNQPQHF
CDR3 length: 14; J gene: TRBJ1-1; V gene: TRBV12-3/TRBV12-4; D gene: TRBD1; clone size: many; CDR3 DNA: TGCGCCAGCAGCTTGGACAGGGAGGGCACTGAAGCTTTCTTT; CDR3 protein: CASSLDREGTEAFF
CDR3 length: 16; J gene: TRBJ2-6; V gene: TRBV7-9; D gene: TRBD1; clone size: few; CDR3 DNA: TGTGCCAGCAGGACAGACAGGGGCTCTGGGGCCAACGTCCTGACTTTC; CDR3 protein: CASRTDRGSGANVLTF
CDR3 length: 16; J gene: TRBJ1-4; V gene: TRBV7-9; D gene: TRBD1; clone size: many; CDR3 DNA: TGTGCCAGCAGCTTAACGCCACAGGGGGACTTTGAAAAACTGTTTTTT; CDR3 protein: CASSLTPQGDFEKLFF
CDR3 length: 15; J gene: TRBJ1-2; V gene: TRBV7-2; D gene: NA; clone size: many; CDR3 DNA: TGTGCCAGCAGCTTAGGGGGGGAAATGCGCTATGGCTACACCTTC; CDR3 protein: CASSLGGEMRYGYTF